The clone carrying this T cell receptor (beta chain) was found a few times. Its antigen is unknown. A J-beta primer mix and a sample-barcoded 5' primer were used in a second PCR of about 7 to 12 cycles. TCRdb reanalysed the 5' RACE reads using MiXCR and keeps one entry per CDR3 protein. The data show about a million distinct CDR3 sequences, more than 30% seen once. Donors ranged from about 6 to 90 years old and were healthy Caucasians in Russia. The data stem from a study of blood T cells in healthy people across ages. Study outcomes and limitations: Diversity figures derived from one million T cells were judged to underestimate the true value.

Germline V CDR1 and CDR2: DFQATT, SNEGSKA (reference sequence). The length of the CDR3 is 13 residues. Trimming cost V 3 bases and J 1 base, with 9 bases left between them. Specimen: blood. The clonotype originates from a man aged 18 to 35 in good health. The gene calls are TRBV20-1 and TRBJ1-1; D may be TRBD1 (5 bases). CDR3 in DNA: TGCAGTGCTAGTGGGACGGCGAACACTGAAGCTTTCTTT. Translated, it gives CSASGTANTEAFF.